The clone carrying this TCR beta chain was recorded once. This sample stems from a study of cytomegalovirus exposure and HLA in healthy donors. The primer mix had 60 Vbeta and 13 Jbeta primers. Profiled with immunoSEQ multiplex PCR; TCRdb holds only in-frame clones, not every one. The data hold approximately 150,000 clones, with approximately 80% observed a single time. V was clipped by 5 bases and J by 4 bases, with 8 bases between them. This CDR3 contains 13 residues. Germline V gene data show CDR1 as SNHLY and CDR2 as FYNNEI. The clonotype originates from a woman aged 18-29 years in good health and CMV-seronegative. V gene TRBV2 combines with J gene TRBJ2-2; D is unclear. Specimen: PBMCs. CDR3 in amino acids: CASSSDFTGELFF. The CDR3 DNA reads TGTGCCAGCAGTTCTGACTTCACCGGGGAGCTGTTTTTT.